Listed below are T cell receptor beta chains from one sample, sequenced in a study of blood T cell repertoires in COVID-19. Some clones are missing from TCRdb's copy, which holds only in-frame ones; the method was immunoSEQ multiplex PCR. The profile shows about 40,000 clones, roughly 84% of them singletons. Sequencing input: peripheral blood. Source of these receptors: a human donor in a cohort sampled during active COVID-19. Both conserved end residues are part of each CDR3. A D gene is named only where the DNA matches it firmly. Where a row states a size, it is once, few, many or the class of an expanded clone; other rows omit it.

size,V,J,D,DNA,CDR3
-,TRBV19,TRBJ2-3,TRBD1,TGTGCCAGTAGTTCCCAGGGGGCAAGTAGCACAGATACGCAGTATTTT,CASSSQGASSTDTQYF
-,TRBV2,TRBJ2-7,TRBD2,TGTGCCAGCAAAACCGGGACTACCGTCTACGAGCAGTACTTC,CASKTGTTVYEQYF
-,TRBV25-1,TRBJ2-1,TRBD2,TGTGCCAGCAGTAGGCTAGCGGGGGGGTCCTACAATGAGCAGTTCTTC,CASSRLAGGSYNEQFF
-,TRBV6-5,TRBJ2-1,-,TGTGCCAGCAGTATTCAGGAAGCGGTTGAGCAGTTCTTC,CASSIQEAVEQFF
-,TRBV20-1,TRBJ1-6,TRBD1,TGCAGTGCTAGTTCAGGGACAGTCAGGTCACCCCTCCACTTT,CSASSGTVRSPLHF
-,TRBV2,TRBJ2-1,TRBD1,TGTGCCAGCACCCGGACAGGGAATGAGCAGTTCTTC,CASTRTGNEQFF
-,TRBV5-6,TRBJ1-1,-,TGTGCCAGCAGCGGAACAGGGAGTCGGAATGAAGCTTTCTTT,CASSGTGSRNEAFF
-,TRBV29-1,TRBJ2-1,-,TGCAGCGTTGAAGATCGTTCCGGGGACGGGGGTGAGCAGTTCTTC,CSVEDRSGDGGEQFF
-,TRBV2,TRBJ2-7,-,TGTGCCAGCACTATGGACAGTAAGCAGTACTTC,CASTMDSKQYF
-,TRBV5-4,TRBJ1-1,TRBD1,TGTGCCAGCAGCCGTGACAGGGCCGGCTTTGAGGCTTTCTTT,CASSRDRAGFEAFF
-,TRBV2,TRBJ1-3,TRBD1,TGTGCCAGCAGTACGACAGGGGCTGGAAACACCATATATTTT,CASSTTGAGNTIYF
-,TRBV5-4,TRBJ1-4,TRBD1,TGTGCCAGCAGCCTAGACAGGGGGACTAATGAAAAACTGTTTTTT,CASSLDRGTNEKLFF
-,TRBV7-6,TRBJ2-2,TRBD1,TGTGCCAGCAGTCGACAGGGGCCCGCCGGGGAGCTGTTTTTT,CASSRQGPAGELFF
-,TRBV7-9,TRBJ1-4,-,TGTGCCAGCAGGAGACGGAGTTCAAGGGAAAAACTGTTTTTT,CASRRRSSREKLFF
once,TRBV2,TRBJ1-5,TRBD1,TGTGCCAGCAGTGAAGCGCGGACAGGGGGCGTGGGAAGCAATCAGCCCCAGCATTTT,CASSEARTGGVGSNQPQHF
once,TRBV27,TRBJ1-1,-,TGTGCCAGCAGTTTATCCATGAACACTGAAGCTTTCTTT,CASSLSMNTEAFF